This T cell receptor (beta chain) was observed in a study of blood T cell repertoires in COVID-19. TCRdb's table, derived via immunoSEQ multiplex PCR, lists solely in-frame clones and lacks some. This sample yields 300,000 to 400,000 clones, of which around nine tenths are seen a single time; 1% belongs to the top ten. J was trimmed by 5 bases and V by 0 bases; bases with no gene match: 6. This CDR3 comprises 17 residues. This clonotype was sampled from a man between 45 and 60 years old with active or convalescent COVID-19. This chain connects TRBV5-3 to TRBJ1-6, with 9 bases aligning to TRBD1. TRBV5-3 carries the ORF label, with uncertain function. The sequencing sample was made of peripheral blood. CDR3 nucleotides: TGTGCCAGAAGCTTGGAAGGTACAGGGGGCAATAATTCACCCCTCCACTTT. The encoded protein is CARSLEGTGGNNSPLHF.